The 15 T cell receptor beta chains below all came from one sample that was sequenced in a study of T cell repertoires and Cas9 in healthy adults. Assay: immunoSEQ multiplex PCR; the TCRdb copy retains only in-frame clones and omits some. Of 1,500 or so clones in the sample, around 93% are singletons; the top ten hold 3.5% to 5%. The sequenced sample consisted of SpCas9-reactive CD4+ effector T cells (CD137+, CD154-, CD25-, CD127+) from PBMCs; culture status not recorded. All receptors come from a human donor in good health.

This rearrangement joins TRBV7-2 to TRBJ1-2; 9 nucleotides agree with TRBD1. Germline values: CDR1 SGHTA, CDR2 FQGNSA. J gave up 3 bases and V 1 base, and 6 bases lay outside the gene matches. The CDR3 covers 16 residues. CDR3 sequence: CASSLGGGQGHYGYTF. The CDR3 DNA sequence: TGTGCCAGCAGCTTAGGAGGGGGACAGGGCCACTATGGCTACACCTTC.

The J gene is TRBJ2-5, the V gene TRBV4-2; 7 bases agree with TRBD2. Germline loops: CDR1 LGHNA, CDR2 YNFKEQ. V trimming: 2 bases; J trimming: 3 bases; junction bases outside the gene matches: 9. The CDR3 consists of 16 residues. CDR3 amino acids: CASSQWPSGGKETQYF. The CDR3 nucleotides are TGTGCCAGCAGCCAATGGCCTAGCGGAGGAAAAGAGACCCAGTACTTC.

The chain links TRBV19 to TRBJ2-5, with D perhaps TRBD2 (6 bases). The CDR3 is made up of 17 amino acids. Germline-derived CDR1 and CDR2 are LNHDA and SQIVND (reference sequence). V lost 5 bases and J 4 bases, leaving 23 bases between the germline ends. As DNA, the CDR3 is TGTGCCAGTAGTGATAGGAGCGGGCAAGGTCATGCAGAGACCCAGTACTTC. This sequence encodes CASSDRSGQGHAETQYF.

The rearrangement joins TRBV11-1 to TRBJ1-1; D uncertain. CDR3 size: 12 residues. Per the germline V gene, CDR1 is SGHAT and CDR2 is FQDESV (reference sequence). Trimming left V 2 bases short and J 7 bases short, with 8 bases between. The chain's CDR3 is CASSLTGVEAFF. In DNA form, the CDR3 reads TGTGCCAGCAGCTTAACTGGGGTTGAAGCTTTCTTT.

V gene TRBV18 combines with J gene TRBJ2-1, with 8 bases that match TRBD1. This CDR3 comprises 13 residues. With V trimmed by 1 base and J by 9 bases, 2 bases remained unmatched. The germline gives CDR1 KGHSH, CDR2 LQKENI. In DNA, the CDR3 is TGTGCCAGCTCACCACTACAGGGGGGTGAGCAGTTCTTC. It translates to CASSPLQGGEQFF.

The chain joins TRBV19 to TRBJ1-6; D not resolved. Germline V gene lookup returns CDR1 LNHDA and CDR2 SQIVND (reference sequence). Deletions cut 0 bases from V and 7 bases from J, with 4 bases between. CDR3 size: 13 residues. DNA of the CDR3: TGTGCCAGTAGTATAGAAGGGAATTCACCCCTCCACTTT. Translated: CASSIEGNSPLHF. The variable domain in full, with the rest retrieved from reference TRBV19 and TRBJ1-6, is DGGITQSPKYLFRKEGQNVTLSCEQNLNHDAMYWYRQDPGQGLRLIYYSQIVNDFQKGDIAEGYSVSREKKESFPLTVTSAQKNPTAFYLCASSIEGNSPLHFGNGTRLTVT.

V usage is TRBV4-1 and J usage is TRBJ1-5; D not certain. This CDR3 is built from 17 residues. The germline gives CDR1 MGHRA, CDR2 YSYEKL. Trimming removed 0 bases from V and 0 bases from J, with 12 bases in between. CDR3: CASSQDTTRYSNQPQHF. The CDR3 DNA reads TGCGCCAGCAGCCAAGATACGACCAGATATAGCAATCAGCCCCAGCATTTT.

The chain couples TRBV19 to TRBJ2-4, with D tentatively TRBD1 (6 bases). Trimming left V 4 bases short and J 5 bases short, with 24 bases between. The CDR3 loop spans 18 amino acids. The germline CDR1 and CDR2 sequences are LNHDA and SQIVND (reference sequence). CDR3 nucleotides: TGTGCCAGTAGTACCACTAAACAGGGTCGGAAAGAACAAAACATTCAGTACTTC. Amino acid sequence: CASSTTKQGRKEQNIQYF.

About this clone itself: Additional DNA sequences in this sample encode the identical CDR3. This chain uses TRBV28 with TRBJ1-1; the D is unclear. Germline V lookup: CDR1 MDHEN, CDR2 SYDVKM. V was cut by 5 bases and J by 3 bases, with 7 bases left in between. There are 12 residues in the CDR3. The chain's CDR3 is CASSTEDTEAFF. As DNA, the CDR3 is TGTGCCAGCAGTACGGAGGACACTGAAGCTTTCTTT.

The rearrangement links TRBV20-1 to TRBJ2-5; the D gene is possibly TRBD1 (5 bases). Deletions cut 6 bases from V and 2 bases from J, with 7 bases between. CDR1 DFQATT and CDR2 SNEGSKA come from the germline V gene (reference sequence). The CDR3 sequence is 11 residues long. The chain's CDR3 is CSAQGQETQYF. DNA for the CDR3: TGCAGTGCGCAGGGTCAAGAGACCCAGTACTTC.

The V gene is TRBV19, the J gene TRBJ2-2; tentative D call: TRBD2 (6 bases). This CDR3 region has 16 residues. V shed 7 bases and J shed 5 bases, with 20 bases lying between them. CDR1 is LNHDA and CDR2 is SQIVND in the germline V gene (reference sequence). In DNA, the CDR3 is TGTGCCAGTACTCGCCTGGGGGGTACAATAACCGGGGAGCTGTTTTTT. This sequence encodes CASTRLGGTITGELFF.

This chain joins TRBV7-9 and TRBJ2-7; D might be TRBD1 (6 bases). V lost 6 bases, J lost 4 bases, and 19 bases lay in between. This CDR3 is built from 15 residues. Germline assignment: CDR1 SEHNR and CDR2 FQNEAQ (reference sequence). CDR3 nucleotide sequence: TGTGCCAGCAGATCCTCCGGGACAATACTATACGAGCAGTACTTC. Translated: CASRSSGTILYEQYF.

The DNA for the CDR3 is TGCAGCGTGAGACAGGGGGTCAGGAATGAGCAGTTCTTC. Translation gives CSVRQGVRNEQFF. The chain is built from TRBV29-1 and TRBJ2-1; 9 bases agree with TRBD1. This CDR3 has 13 residues. After removal of 6 bases from V and 7 bases from J, the junction contained 7 bases not matched to a gene. Germline CDR1 reads SQVTM; CDR2 reads ANQGSEA.

This chain connects TRBV11-3 to TRBJ2-4; tentative D call: TRBD1 (6 bases). The CDR3 spans 14 residues. V shed 5 bases and J shed 8 bases, with 16 bases lying between them. The V gene's germline CDR1 is SGHNT and CDR2 YENEEA. CDR3 nucleotides: TGTGCCAGCAGCCTCACAGGGTCTGAGGACATTCAGTACTTC. As protein: CASSLTGSEDIQYF.

This clone was seen more than once but under ten times. CDR3 sequence: CATSRDRPDTQYF. CDR3 nucleotides: TGTGCCACCAGCAGAGATCGGCCAGATACGCAGTATTTT. This chain joins TRBV15 and TRBJ2-3, with D uncertain. Trimming cost V 0 bases and J 4 bases, with 5 bases left between them. CDR3 length equals 13 residues. Germline V CDR1 and CDR2: LNHNV, YYDKDF (reference sequence).